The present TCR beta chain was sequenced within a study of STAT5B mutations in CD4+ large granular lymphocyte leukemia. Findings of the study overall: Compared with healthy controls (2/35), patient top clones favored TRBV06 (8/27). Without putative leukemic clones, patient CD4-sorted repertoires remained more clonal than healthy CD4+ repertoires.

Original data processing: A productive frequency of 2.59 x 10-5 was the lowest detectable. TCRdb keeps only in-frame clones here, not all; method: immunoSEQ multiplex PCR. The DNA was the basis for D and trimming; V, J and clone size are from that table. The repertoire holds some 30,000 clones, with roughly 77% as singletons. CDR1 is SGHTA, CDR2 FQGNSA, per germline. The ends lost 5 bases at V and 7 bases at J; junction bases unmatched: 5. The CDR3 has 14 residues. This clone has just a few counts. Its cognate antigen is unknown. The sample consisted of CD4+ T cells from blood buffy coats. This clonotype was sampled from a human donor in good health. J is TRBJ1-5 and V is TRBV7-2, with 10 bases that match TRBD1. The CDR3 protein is CASSLDRGWQPQHF. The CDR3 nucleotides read TGTGCCAGCAGCCTGGACAGGGGGTGGCAGCCCCAGCATTTT.